These 9 T cell receptor beta chains came from one sample sequenced in a study of blood T cell repertoires in COVID-19. The repertoire was sequenced with immunoSEQ multiplex PCR; TCRdb's copy has only in-frame clones and lacks some. The sample consists of about 230,000 clones, around 92% of them appearing once. Source material: PBMCs or T cells enriched from blood (not recorded which). Receptors were obtained from a woman aged 25 to 39 with acute COVID-19.

This clone was seen only a few times. This CDR3 reads CASRSGEVNEKLFF. DNA of the CDR3: TGTGCCAGCAGGAGTGGAGAGGTCAATGAAAAACTGTTTTTT. This rearrangement joins TRBV28 to TRBJ1-4; D gene uncertain. This CDR3 comprises 14 residues. CDR1 is MDHEN and CDR2 is SYDVKM in the germline V gene. V gave up 6 bases and J gave up 5 bases, with 13 bases separating them.

In DNA form, the CDR3 reads TGTGCCAGCAGTCCCGAAGGGGGTGACACTGAAGCTTTCTTT. Its translation is CASSPEGGDTEAFF. The rearrangement joins TRBV6-2 or TRBV6-3 to TRBJ1-1; tentatively, D is TRBD1 (6 bases). Germline V lookup: CDR1 MNHEY, CDR2 SVGEGT. The length of the CDR3 is 14 residues. V was pared by 5 bases and J by 3 bases, with 13 bases between.

The chain employs TRBV7-2 and TRBJ2-3; the D gene is possibly TRBD1 (6 bases). The CDR3 contains 16 residues. Per the germline V gene, CDR1 is SGHTA and CDR2 is FQGNSA. V lost 1 base to trimming and J lost 5 bases, with 16 bases between them. The CDR3 is CASSLVAKSGEDTQYF. In DNA, the CDR3 is TGTGCCAGCAGCTTAGTAGCTAAGTCAGGGGAAGATACGCAGTATTTT. Variable domain in full (rest from reference TRBV7-2 and TRBJ2-3): GAGVSQSPSNKVTEKGKDVELRCDPISGHTALYWYRQSLGQGLEFLIYFQGNSAPDKSGLPSDRFSAERTGGSVSTLTIQRTQQEDSAVYLCASSLVAKSGEDTQYFGPGTRLTVL.

The chain recombines TRBV5-6 with TRBJ1-2; no reliable D call. Trimming stripped 0 bases from V and 2 bases from J, with 11 bases between. The CDR3 totals 15 residues. Germline CDR1 is SGHDT and CDR2 is YYEEEE. The CDR3 DNA reads as TGTGCCAGCAGCTTGGGCGGGTCACCGAACTATGGCTACACCTTC. Protein: CASSLGGSPNYGYTF.

This clone has just a few counts. J is TRBJ2-1 and V is TRBV19, with D perhaps matching TRBD1 (5 bases). Looked up from germline, CDR1 is LNHDA and CDR2 is SQIVND (reference sequence). Deletions cut 6 bases from V and 0 bases from J, with 15 bases between. The length of the CDR3 is 16 residues. The CDR3 DNA follows: TGTGCCAGTAGCCGGAAGACAGCGAGCTCCTACAATGAGCAGTTCTTC. Its translation: CASSRKTASSYNEQFF.

The genes are TRBV29-1 and TRBJ1-1, with 8 bases lining up with TRBD1. V shed 6 bases, J shed 3 bases, and the junction held 9 bases outside the gene matches. Germline values: CDR1 SQVTM, CDR2 ANQGSEA. The length of the CDR3 is 14 residues. The chain's CDR3 is CSVESVDRDTEAFF. As DNA, the CDR3 is TGCAGCGTCGAATCGGTGGACAGGGACACTGAAGCTTTCTTT.

The genes are TRBV27 and TRBJ2-1; TRBD1 might be the D (5 bases). The CDR3 contains 14 residues. The germline CDR1 and CDR2 sequences are MNHEY and SMNVEV (reference sequence). V was shortened by 6 bases and J by 3 bases, with 12 bases between the two germline ends. CDR3 bases: TGTGCCAGCAGGAGCGACAGAAACTACAATGAGCAGTTCTTC. Translated, it gives CASRSDRNYNEQFF.

This clone was counted once. The chain uses TRBV10-1 and TRBJ2-7; 10 nucleotides line up with TRBD1. From germline, CDR1 is WNHNN and CDR2 SYGVQD (reference sequence). The CDR3 consists of 14 residues. The J segment lost 2 bases and the V segment lost 3 bases, leaving 1 base of the junction unmatched. The CDR3 DNA sequence: TGCGCCAGCAGTGACGGGACAGGGGCCTACGAGCAGTACTTC. This codes for CASSDGTGAYEQYF.

The chain recombines TRBV2 with TRBJ2-7, with TRBD1 identical over 8 bases. The CDR3 is 14 amino acids. V lost 7 bases, J lost 3 bases, and 8 bases stayed unmatched. The germline V gene encodes CDR1 SNHLY and CDR2 FYNNEI. As DNA, the CDR3 is TGTGCCAGCATATACGGGGACAGGAGCTACGAGCAGTACTTC. Translation gives CASIYGDRSYEQYF.